This is a list of T cell receptor beta chains from one sample in a study of response to subunit inactivated influenza vaccine. TCRdb re-analysed the RT-PCR reads in MiXCR, keeping a single row per CDR3 protein. The sample shows about 520,000 distinct CDR3 sequences, about 7.2% of them seen only once. The sequenced sample was PBMCs from blood, obtained roughly 24 months after vaccination. Every receptor here comes from a man between 45 and 75 years old who received an inactivated influenza vaccine. CDR3s include the opening cysteine and the closing phenylalanine or tryptophan. A D gene is named only where the DNA matches it firmly. For some rows the clone size is stated as once, few or many, or as a class when expanded; others skip it.

V gene	J gene	D gene	clone size	CDR3 protein	CDR3 DNA
TRBV12-3/TRBV12-4	TRBJ2-5	NA	many	CASSRDGQETQYF	TGTGCCAGCAGTCGGGACGGCCAAGAGACCCAGTACTTC
TRBV7-2	TRBJ2-7	NA	many	CASSLAASQPYEQYF	TGTGCCAGCAGCTTAGCAGCTAGTCAGCCCTACGAGCAGTACTTC
TRBV25-1	TRBJ1-3	NA	NA	CASSDGSDTIYF	TGTGCCAGCAGTGATGGGTCGGACACCATATATTTT
TRBV28	TRBJ2-5	NA	NA	CASSSTGYQETQYF	TGTGCCAGCAGCTCTACAGGGTACCAAGAGACCCAGTACTTC
TRBV6-1	TRBJ2-7	TRBD2	NA	CASRRNGGAPYEQYF	TGTGCCAGCAGAAGAAACGGGGGGGCCCCCTACGAGCAGTACTTC
TRBV29-1	TRBJ2-1	NA	many	CSVVLGGRIFSYNEQFF	TGCAGCGTGGTATTGGGCGGGCGGATATTCTCCTACAATGAGCAGTTCTTC
TRBV19	TRBJ1-1	NA	few	CASSIRGGVNTEAFF	TGTGCCAGTAGTATTAGGGGCGGCGTGAACACTGAAGCTTTCTTT
TRBV20-1	TRBJ2-3	NA	NA	CSASTSRGGTDTQYF	TGCAGTGCTAGCACGTCCAGGGGAGGCACAGATACGCAGTATTTT
TRBV20-1	TRBJ2-1	TRBD2	many	CSAKAHHGTSFEQFF	TGCAGTGCTAAAGCCCACCACGGGACTAGTTTTGAGCAGTTCTTC
TRBV20-1	TRBJ1-5	NA	few	CSASLDQPQHF	TGCAGTGCTAGTCTGGATCAGCCCCAGCATTTT
TRBV20-1	TRBJ1-5	TRBD1	NA	CSARRQGLNQPQHF	TGCAGTGCTAGACGACAGGGCCTCAATCAGCCCCAGCATTTT
TRBV3-1	TRBJ2-7	NA	NA	CASSQEPGSYEQYF	TGTGCCAGCAGCCAAGAGCCAGGGAGTTACGAGCAGTACTTC
TRBV5-1	TRBJ2-7	NA	many	CASSLSYESYEQYF	TGCGCCAGCAGCTTGTCTTACGAATCCTACGAGCAGTACTTC
TRBV14	TRBJ2-1	TRBD2	few	CASSRSGREQFF	TGTGCCAGCAGCCGTAGCGGGCGAGAGCAGTTCTTC
TRBV5-4	TRBJ1-1	TRBD1	few	CASSLVPLQGAWYGPNNFF	TGTGCCAGCAGCTTGGTGCCCTTGCAGGGGGCCTGGTACGGACCCAATAATTTCTTT
TRBV7-2	TRBJ2-1	NA	many	CASSADRMNYNEQFF	TGTGCCAGCAGTGCGGACAGAATGAACTACAATGAGCAGTTCTTC
TRBV21-1	TRBJ1-2	NA	NA	CASSTRTGLYGYTF	TGTGCCAGCAGCACACGGACAGGGTTATATGGCTACACCTTC
TRBV2	TRBJ2-1	NA	NA	CASSNLMSYNEQFF	TGTGCCAGCAGTAATCTGATGTCCTACAATGAGCAGTTCTTC
TRBV6-5	TRBJ2-3	TRBD2	once	CASSSRTSGGLKNTQYF	TGTGCCAGCAGTTCGCGGACTAGCGGGGGGCTCAAAAATACGCAGTATTTT
TRBV20-1	TRBJ2-1	NA	many	CSASGAQRGNEQFF	TGCAGTGCTAGTGGTGCTCAACGGGGCAATGAGCAGTTCTTC
TRBV3-1	TRBJ2-5	NA	few	CASNRAMETQYF	TGTGCCAGCAACAGGGCAATGGAGACCCAGTACTTC
TRBV18	TRBJ1-3	NA	few	CASSPKSSGNTIYF	TGTGCCAGCTCACCAAAAAGTTCTGGAAACACCATATATTTT
TRBV5-5	TRBJ1-3	NA	few	CASSVGLMGSGNTIYF	TGTGCCAGCAGCGTTGGGCTTATGGGTTCTGGAAACACCATATATTTT
TRBV9	TRBJ1-1	NA	few	CASSVSPYTEAFF	TGTGCCAGCAGCGTCTCCCCATACACTGAAGCTTTCTTT
TRBV5-1	TRBJ2-2	NA	few	CASSLDAQRATGELFF	TGCGCCAGCAGCTTGGATGCCCAGCGGGCCACCGGGGAGCTGTTTTTT
TRBV5-1	TRBJ2-5	NA	few	CASSVGTTLYQETQYF	TGCGCCAGCAGCGTAGGGACGACACTGTACCAAGAGACCCAGTACTTC
TRBV12-3/TRBV12-4	TRBJ2-3	NA	NA	CASSPSGTGTDTQYF	TGTGCCAGCAGTCCCTCGGGGACGGGGACAGATACGCAGTATTTT
TRBV5-6	TRBJ1-5	NA	many	CASSLDGGLNQPQHF	TGTGCCAGCAGCTTGGATGGGGGGTTGAATCAGCCCCAGCATTTT
TRBV18	TRBJ2-7	NA	many	CASSPGDRGTYEQYF	TGTGCCAGCTCACCAGGCGACAGAGGTACCTACGAGCAGTACTTC
TRBV20-1	TRBJ2-7	NA	few	CSARDRQRGSYEQYF	TGCAGTGCTAGAGATCGTCAGAGGGGTTCTTACGAGCAGTACTTC
TRBV11-2	TRBJ2-7	TRBD1	few	CASRNIRGQGPYEQYF	TGTGCCAGCAGGAACATTCGGGGACAGGGCCCCTACGAGCAGTACTTC
TRBV9	TRBJ2-3	NA	few	CASSVRPSTDTQYF	TGTGCCAGCAGCGTTAGGCCTAGCACAGATACGCAGTATTTT
TRBV19	TRBJ2-4	NA	once	CASSILAGLAKNIQYF	TGTGCCAGTAGTATTTTAGCAGGGCTGGCCAAAAACATTCAGTACTTC
TRBV6-5	TRBJ1-1	NA	few	CASSYSRRNTEAFF	TGTGCCAGCAGTTACTCGAGACGTAACACTGAAGCTTTCTTT
TRBV2	TRBJ2-5	NA	NA	CASRDGTRAGTQYF	TGTGCCAGCAGGGACGGGACTCGGGCCGGGACCCAGTACTTC
TRBV9	TRBJ2-3	NA	few	CASSARRAADTQYF	TGTGCCAGCAGCGCAAGGAGGGCTGCAGATACGCAGTATTTT
TRBV7-9	TRBJ2-5	NA	many	CASNAAGETQYF	TGTGCCAGCAATGCAGCGGGAGAGACCCAGTACTTC
TRBV9	TRBJ2-3	NA	NA	CASSPRAEGGTQYF	TGTGCCAGCAGCCCGCGCGCGGAGGGCGGTACGCAGTATTTT
TRBV27	TRBJ1-2	NA	NA	CASSFSRLLGDGYTF	TGTGCCAGCAGTTTTTCTCGTTTGTTGGGGGATGGCTACACCTTC
TRBV6-1	TRBJ2-7	NA	NA	CAIRLSLKEQYF	TGTGCCATTCGACTCTCGTTAAAGGAGCAGTACTTC
TRBV7-2	TRBJ2-1	NA	NA	CASSGMWGVNEQFF	TGTGCCAGCAGCGGGATGTGGGGGGTCAATGAGCAGTTCTTC
TRBV4-2	TRBJ2-2	TRBD2	many	CASSQAGGLGTGELFF	TGTGCCAGCAGCCAAGCGGGGGGGCTTGGAACCGGGGAGCTGTTTTTT
TRBV12-3/TRBV12-4	TRBJ2-1	NA	few	CAGSGDPYSSYNEQFF	TGTGCCGGTAGTGGGGACCCCTACAGCTCCTACAATGAGCAGTTCTTC
TRBV4-3	TRBJ2-1	NA	many	CASSQDYFSYNEQFF	TGCGCCAGCAGCCAAGACTACTTCTCCTACAATGAGCAGTTCTTC
TRBV20-1	TRBJ2-7	TRBD2	few	CSARRTSYSYEQYF	TGCAGTGCTAGAAGGACTAGCTACTCCTACGAGCAGTACTTC
TRBV12-3/TRBV12-4	TRBJ2-1	NA	many	CASSLASITNEQFF	TGTGCCAGCAGTTTAGCGTCGATCACCAATGAGCAGTTCTTC
TRBV7-9	TRBJ1-4	TRBD1	NA	CASSRNRGLSNEKLFF	TGTGCCAGCAGCCGTAACAGGGGGCTTAGTAATGAAAAACTGTTTTTT
TRBV28	TRBJ2-3	TRBD2	NA	CASSFSFIGLAGLTDTQYF	TGTGCCAGCAGTTTCTCCTTCATCGGACTAGCGGGACTCACAGATACGCAGTATTTT
TRBV6-2/TRBV6-3	TRBJ2-1	NA	NA	CASSYKATYRNEQFF	TGTGCCAGCAGTTACAAGGCAACCTACAGGAATGAGCAGTTCTTC
TRBV29-1	TRBJ2-3	NA	many	CSALTGRMDTQYF	TGCAGCGCCCTGACAGGGAGGATGGATACGCAGTATTTT
TRBV12-3/TRBV12-4	TRBJ1-6	NA	many	CASSFQGSSPLHF	TGTGCCAGCAGTTTTCAGGGTAGCTCACCCCTCCACTTT
TRBV4-3	TRBJ1-3	TRBD1	few	CASSQDLGQGGNTIYF	TGCGCCAGCAGCCAAGACCTGGGACAGGGTGGAAACACCATATATTTT
TRBV12-3/TRBV12-4	TRBJ2-3	NA	NA	CASRSTQGADTQYF	TGTGCCAGCAGATCGACTCAGGGCGCAGATACGCAGTATTTT
TRBV4-2	TRBJ1-1	NA	many	CASSQGGNRDSTEAFF	TGTGCCAGCAGCCAAGGGGGGAACAGGGACTCGACTGAAGCTTTCTTT
TRBV5-1	TRBJ1-1	TRBD1	NA	CASSLMGQGMGTEAFF	TGCGCCAGCAGCTTGATGGGACAGGGGATGGGGACTGAAGCTTTCTTT
TRBV6-5	TRBJ2-1	TRBD2	NA	CASSYWGTGTTNNEQFF	TGTGCCAGCAGTTACTGGGGGACCGGGACTACCAACAATGAGCAGTTCTTC
TRBV6-6	TRBJ2-7	TRBD2	many	CASSYGGGEQYF	TGTGCCAGCAGTTACGGGGGGGGCGAGCAGTACTTC
TRBV6-1	TRBJ1-5	TRBD1	few	CASSVGTDYSNQPQHF	TGTGCCAGCAGTGTTGGGACAGACTATAGCAATCAGCCCCAGCATTTT